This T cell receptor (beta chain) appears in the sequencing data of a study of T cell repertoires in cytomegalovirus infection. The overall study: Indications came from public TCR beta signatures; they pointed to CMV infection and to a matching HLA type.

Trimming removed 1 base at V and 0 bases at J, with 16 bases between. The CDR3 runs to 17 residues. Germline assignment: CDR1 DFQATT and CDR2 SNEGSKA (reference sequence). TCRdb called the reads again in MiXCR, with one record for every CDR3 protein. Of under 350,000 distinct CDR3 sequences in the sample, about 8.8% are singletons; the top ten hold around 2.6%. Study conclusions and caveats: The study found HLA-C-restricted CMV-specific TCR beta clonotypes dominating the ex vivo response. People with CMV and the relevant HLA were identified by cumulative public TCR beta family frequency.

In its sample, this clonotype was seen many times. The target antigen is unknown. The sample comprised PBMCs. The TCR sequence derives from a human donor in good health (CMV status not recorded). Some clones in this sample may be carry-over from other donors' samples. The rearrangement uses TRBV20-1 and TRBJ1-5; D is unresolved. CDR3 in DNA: TGCAGTGCTAGAGTCGAGGACGGGATCTATAGCAATCAGCCCCAGCATTTT. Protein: CSARVEDGIYSNQPQHF.